A selection of T cell receptor beta chains follows, all from one sample in a study of OX40 agonist ivuxolimab in advanced cancers. Method: immunoSEQ multiplex PCR; TCRdb's copy keeps in-frame clones and lacks some. Of 60,000 to 80,000 clones listed, approximately 80% are singletons. The sample in question was CD4+ or CD8+ T cells sorted from blood, obtained in a trial of the OX40 agonist ivuxolimab. The receptors were gathered from an adult with an advanced solid tumor such as melanoma, head and neck, liver or kidney cancer. The CDR3 runs from the conserved cysteine through the conserved F or W. D genes are given only for firm matches. Not all rows give a size; the values are once, few, many and, for expanded clones, a class.

abundance: NA; j_gene: TRBJ2-2; d_gene: NA; v_gene: TRBV7-9; CDR3nt: TGTGCCAGCAGCTTAGACCCAGGGGCGCCCGGGGAGCTGTTTTTT; CDR3aa: CASSLDPGAPGELFF
abundance: NA; j_gene: TRBJ2-5; d_gene: TRBD2; v_gene: TRBV6-5; CDR3nt: TGTGCCAGCAGTGCACTAGCGGGGGTTCAAGGGACCCAGTACTTC; CDR3aa: CASSALAGVQGTQYF
abundance: NA; j_gene: TRBJ1-2; d_gene: NA; v_gene: TRBV6-5; CDR3nt: TGTGCCAGCAGTTACTTCGACTATGGCTACACCTTC; CDR3aa: CASSYFDYGYTF
abundance: NA; j_gene: TRBJ1-5; d_gene: TRBD1; v_gene: TRBV6-1; CDR3nt: TGTGCCAGCAGCGAGGGACAGGGCAATCAGCCCCAGCATTTT; CDR3aa: CASSEGQGNQPQHF
abundance: NA; j_gene: TRBJ2-5; d_gene: TRBD1; v_gene: TRBV7-2; CDR3nt: TGTGCCAGCAGCCTGCAGGGGGCGCGAGGGGAGACCCAGTACTTC; CDR3aa: CASSLQGARGETQYF
abundance: NA; j_gene: TRBJ1-6; d_gene: NA; v_gene: TRBV5-5; CDR3nt: TGTGCCAGCAGCTTGGGACAGATAAATTCACCCCTCCACTTT; CDR3aa: CASSLGQINSPLHF
abundance: NA; j_gene: TRBJ2-1; d_gene: TRBD2; v_gene: TRBV6-6; CDR3nt: TGTGCCAGCAGCCCCCCTCTAGCGGGGGGCCACAATGAGCAGTTCTTC; CDR3aa: CASSPPLAGGHNEQFF
abundance: NA; j_gene: TRBJ1-1; d_gene: NA; v_gene: TRBV14; CDR3nt: TGTGCCAGCAGCCAAGATCACAGGGAGGCTTTCTTT; CDR3aa: CASSQDHREAFF
abundance: NA; j_gene: TRBJ2-1; d_gene: NA; v_gene: TRBV11-2; CDR3nt: TGTGCCAGCAGCTCCCTCAACAATGAGCAGTTCTTC; CDR3aa: CASSSLNNEQFF
abundance: NA; j_gene: TRBJ1-1; d_gene: NA; v_gene: TRBV6-5; CDR3nt: TGTGCCAGCAGTTACGACGGTCAGCCGAGCGCTGAAGCTTTCTTT; CDR3aa: CASSYDGQPSAEAFF
abundance: NA; j_gene: TRBJ2-3; d_gene: TRBD1; v_gene: TRBV6-1; CDR3nt: TGTGCCAGCCGTAGACAGGGAGAAGATACGCAGTATTTT; CDR3aa: CASRRQGEDTQYF
abundance: once; j_gene: TRBJ1-5; d_gene: NA; v_gene: TRBV6-5; CDR3nt: TGTGCCAGCAGTCGGGGGTTATGGCAGCCCCAGCATTTT; CDR3aa: CASSRGLWQPQHF
abundance: NA; j_gene: TRBJ1-2; d_gene: NA; v_gene: TRBV5-1; CDR3nt: TGCGCCAGCAGCTTGGAACAGACATATGGCTACACCTTC; CDR3aa: CASSLEQTYGYTF
abundance: NA; j_gene: TRBJ1-5; d_gene: TRBD1; v_gene: TRBV7-2; CDR3nt: TGTGCCAGCGGCTCCTACAGGGGGCAAGGGCAGCCCCAGCATTTT; CDR3aa: CASGSYRGQGQPQHF
abundance: NA; j_gene: TRBJ2-3; d_gene: NA; v_gene: TRBV9; CDR3nt: TGTGCCAGCAGCAAGGGGGGCGGGGGCACAGATACGCAGTATTTT; CDR3aa: CASSKGGGGTDTQYF
abundance: NA; j_gene: TRBJ1-4; d_gene: NA; v_gene: TRBV19; CDR3nt: TGTGCCTCTGAGCGGTCTGAAAAACTGTTTTTT; CDR3aa: CASERSEKLFF